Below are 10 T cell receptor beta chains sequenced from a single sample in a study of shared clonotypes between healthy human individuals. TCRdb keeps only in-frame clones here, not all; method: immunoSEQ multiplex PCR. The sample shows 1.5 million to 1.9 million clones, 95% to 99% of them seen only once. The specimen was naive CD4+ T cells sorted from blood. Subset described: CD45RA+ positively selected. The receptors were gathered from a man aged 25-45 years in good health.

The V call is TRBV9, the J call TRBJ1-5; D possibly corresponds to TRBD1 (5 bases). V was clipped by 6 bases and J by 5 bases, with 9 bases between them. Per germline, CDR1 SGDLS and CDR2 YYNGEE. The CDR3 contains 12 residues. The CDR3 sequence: CASTGIHQPQHF. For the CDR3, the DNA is TGTGCCAGCACAGGGATTCATCAGCCCCAGCATTTT.

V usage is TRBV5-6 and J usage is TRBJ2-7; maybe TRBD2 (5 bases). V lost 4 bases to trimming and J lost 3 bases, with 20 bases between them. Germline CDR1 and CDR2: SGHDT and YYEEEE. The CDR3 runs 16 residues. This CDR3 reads CASSPEYGEPIYEQYF. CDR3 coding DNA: TGTGCCAGCAGCCCGGAGTATGGGGAGCCTATCTACGAGCAGTACTTC. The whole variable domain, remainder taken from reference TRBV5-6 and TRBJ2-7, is DAGVTQSPTHLIKTRGQQVTLRCSPKSGHDTVSWYQQALGQGPQFIFQYYEEEERQRGNFPDRFSGHQFPNYSSELNVNALLLGDSALYLCASSPEYGEPIYEQYFGPGTRLTVT.

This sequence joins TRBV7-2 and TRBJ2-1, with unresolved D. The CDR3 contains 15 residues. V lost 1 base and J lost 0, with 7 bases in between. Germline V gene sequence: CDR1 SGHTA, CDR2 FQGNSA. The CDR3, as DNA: TGTGCCAGCAGCTTAGTCATCGACTCCTACAATGAGCAGTTCTTC. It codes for CASSLVIDSYNEQFF.

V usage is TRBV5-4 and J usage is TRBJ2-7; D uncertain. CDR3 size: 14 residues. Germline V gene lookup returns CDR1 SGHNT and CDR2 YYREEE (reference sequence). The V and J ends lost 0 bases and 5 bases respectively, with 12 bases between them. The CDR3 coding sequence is TGTGCCAGCAGCTTGGAGCTAGAAGCCCACGAGCAGTACTTC. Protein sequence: CASSLELEAHEQYF.

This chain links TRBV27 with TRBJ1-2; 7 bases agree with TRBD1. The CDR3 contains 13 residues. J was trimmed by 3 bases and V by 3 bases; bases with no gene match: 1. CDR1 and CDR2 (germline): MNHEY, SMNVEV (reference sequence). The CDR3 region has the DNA TGTGCCAGCAGTTTTGACAGGGACTATGGCTACACCTTC. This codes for CASSFDRDYGYTF.

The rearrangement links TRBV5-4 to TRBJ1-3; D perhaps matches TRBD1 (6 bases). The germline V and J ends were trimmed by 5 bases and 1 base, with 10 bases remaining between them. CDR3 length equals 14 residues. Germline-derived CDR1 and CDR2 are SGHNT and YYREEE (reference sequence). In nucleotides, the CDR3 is TGTGCCAGCAGGTTACAGGGTTCTGGAAACACCATATATTTT. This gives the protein CASRLQGSGNTIYF.

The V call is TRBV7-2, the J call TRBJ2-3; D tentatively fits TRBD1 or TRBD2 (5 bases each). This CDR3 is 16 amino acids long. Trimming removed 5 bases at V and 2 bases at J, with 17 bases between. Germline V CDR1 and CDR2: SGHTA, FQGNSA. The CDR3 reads CASSLVTGTFTDTQYF. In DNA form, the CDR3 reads TGTGCCAGCAGCCTCGTTACGGGGACGTTCACAGATACGCAGTATTTT.

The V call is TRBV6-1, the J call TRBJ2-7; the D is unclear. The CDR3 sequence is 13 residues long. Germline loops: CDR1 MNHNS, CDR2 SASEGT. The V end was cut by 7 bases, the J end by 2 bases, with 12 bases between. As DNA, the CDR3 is TGTGCCAGCAACCTTGTGGAACCCTACGAGCAGTACTTC. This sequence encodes CASNLVEPYEQYF.

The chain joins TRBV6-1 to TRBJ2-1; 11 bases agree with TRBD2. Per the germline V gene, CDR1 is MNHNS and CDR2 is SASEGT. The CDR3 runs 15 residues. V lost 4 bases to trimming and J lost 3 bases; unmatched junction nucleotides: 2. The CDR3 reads CASSVAGGLYNEQFF. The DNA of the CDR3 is TGTGCCAGCAGTGTAGCGGGAGGGCTCTACAATGAGCAGTTCTTC.

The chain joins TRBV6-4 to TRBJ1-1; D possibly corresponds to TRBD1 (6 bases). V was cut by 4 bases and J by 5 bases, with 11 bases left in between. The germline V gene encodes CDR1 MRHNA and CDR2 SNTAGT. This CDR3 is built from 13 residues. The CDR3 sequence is CASSATRGTEAFF. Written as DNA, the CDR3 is TGTGCCAGCAGTGCAACCAGGGGAACTGAAGCTTTCTTT.